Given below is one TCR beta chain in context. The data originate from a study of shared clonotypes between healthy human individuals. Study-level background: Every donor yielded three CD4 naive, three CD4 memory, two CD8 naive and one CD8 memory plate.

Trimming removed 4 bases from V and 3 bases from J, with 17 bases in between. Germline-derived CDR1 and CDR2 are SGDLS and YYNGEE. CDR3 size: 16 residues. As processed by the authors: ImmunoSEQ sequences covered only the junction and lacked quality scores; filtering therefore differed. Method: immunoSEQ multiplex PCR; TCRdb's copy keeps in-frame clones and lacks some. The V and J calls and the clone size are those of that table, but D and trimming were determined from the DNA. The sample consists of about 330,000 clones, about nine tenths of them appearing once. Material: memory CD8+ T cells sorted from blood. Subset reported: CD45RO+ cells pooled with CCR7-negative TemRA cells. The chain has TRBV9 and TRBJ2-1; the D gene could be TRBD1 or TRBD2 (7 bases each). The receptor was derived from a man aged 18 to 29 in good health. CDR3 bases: TGTGCCAGCAGCCCCTCCTCCAGGGGGGGCTACAATGAGCAGTTCTTC. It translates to CASSPSSRGGYNEQFF.